A selection of T cell receptor beta chains follows, all from one sample in a study of a mutant IDH1 vaccine in newly diagnosed glioma. These receptors have no known antigen. Clones were sequenced by immunoSEQ multiplex PCR, and TCRdb holds only the in-frame ones, with some missing. Of 45,000 to 65,000 clones listed, less than 65% are singletons. The sequenced sample was peripheral blood mononuclear cells (PBMCs), obtained from a glioma patient whose treatment included an IDH1 peptide vaccine. Receptor source: a man in his forties with glioma. Some clones in this sample may be carry-over from other donors' samples. Both conserved end residues are part of each CDR3.

V	J	CDR3
TRBV27	TRBJ1-5	CASSEGRQPQHF
TRBV29-1	TRBJ1-6	CRRLRGSWNSPLHF
TRBV30	TRBJ1-5	CAWSGGQSVGQPQHF
TRBV13	TRBJ2-7	CASGGRGAHYEQYF
TRBV9	TRBJ2-3	CASSVEASGESTDTQYF
TRBV5-1	TRBJ1-2	CASSSGDRSFYGYTF
TRBV18	TRBJ2-1	CASSLSGGAIEQFF
TRBV19	TRBJ1-5	CASSATGGPQHF
TRBV27	TRBJ2-7	CASSSRSTKYEQYF
TRBV13	TRBJ2-7	CASSSWGLAGYEQYF
TRBV15	TRBJ2-1	CATSRVGRPGGGLSEQFF
TRBV5-1	TRBJ2-3	CASSLGGGGANTQYF
TRBV19	TRBJ1-1	CASSEGSLNTEAFF
TRBV19	TRBJ2-4	CASSPQGPQTPKNIQYF
TRBV9	TRBJ1-4	CASSVLDTNEKLFF
TRBV6-5	TRBJ1-2	CASSYGEKTGGYTF
TRBV9	TRBJ1-4	CASSVGLSGGLGEKLFF
TRBV15	TRBJ2-2	CATSSGGMGTGELFF
TRBV11-2	TRBJ1-1	CASSLAMGSEAFF
TRBV9	TRBJ1-2	CASSQTFSNYGYTF
TRBV29-1	TRBJ1-1	CSVGGQGAGAFF
TRBV6-5	TRBJ1-2	CASSYTTGNYTF
TRBV4-1	TRBJ2-7	CASSQDSLLSEQYF
TRBV6-5	TRBJ2-3	CAGVTRSTDTQYF
TRBV5-1	TRBJ1-6	CASSEAPGTPNSPLHF
TRBV6-5	TRBJ2-2	CASSYSLGGGKGELFF
TRBV18	TRBJ1-6	CASSPVRGNSPLHF
TRBV4-1	TRBJ1-5	CASSQDGQGNQPQHF
TRBV6-1	TRBJ2-5	CASSGRTSAYQETQYF
TRBV18	TRBJ2-2	CASSPSFGKSGELFF
TRBV10-3	TRBJ1-6	CANRRDRNSPLHF
TRBV27	TRBJ1-1	CASTLLGGGDTEAFF
TRBV30	TRBJ1-2	CAWSVRCPNYGYTF
TRBV19	TRBJ1-2	CASTIWGRGLDPDNYGYTF
TRBV4-1	TRBJ1-1	CASSQETKRGAFF
TRBV7-6	TRBJ2-7	CASSLADTSFYEQYF
TRBV15	TRBJ1-2	CATSRGVGFNYGYTF